The next 5 T cell receptor beta chains were all read from a single sample in a study of response to subunit inactivated influenza vaccine. A single record per CDR3 protein comes from TCRdb applying MiXCR to the RT-PCR reads. The profile covers roughly 500,000 distinct CDR3 sequences, with 16% appearing a single time and roughly 3.1% taken by the ten largest. This specimen was CD4+ T cells sorted from PBMCs, taken around 25 months after vaccination. The source is a man between 50 and 75 years old who received an inactivated influenza vaccine.

This clonotype was seen a few times. The chain combines TRBV5-1 with TRBJ2-7, with TRBD2 matching over 9 bases. Per the germline V gene, CDR1 is SGHRS and CDR2 is YFSETQ. This CDR3 has 13 amino acids. The trim removed 4 bases at V and 5 bases at J, leaving 4 bases unmatched. The CDR3 sequence is CASSRGGGNEQYF. The CDR3 nucleotides are TGCGCCAGCAGCCGCGGGGGGGGTAACGAGCAGTACTTC.

This clonotype was counted only a few times. This rearrangement joins TRBV5-1 to TRBJ2-2; D is undetermined. Looked up from germline, CDR1 is SGHRS and CDR2 is YFSETQ. The length of the CDR3 is 15 residues. V gave up 5 bases and J gave up 1 base, with 12 bases separating them. CDR3 coding DNA: TGCGCCAGCAGTCCACCCGGTTTGAACACCGGGGAGCTGTTTTTT. Residues: CASSPPGLNTGELFF.

This clonotype occurred once. CDR3 DNA sequence: TGTGCCAGCAGCTTCAGCGGGGCTCCACAAGAGACCCAGTACTTC. Translation gives CASSFSGAPQETQYF. This sequence joins TRBV5-5 and TRBJ2-5; TRBD2 matches at 7 bases. This CDR3 has 15 amino acids. V was pared by 2 bases and J by 2 bases, with 6 bases of the junction left unmatched. Germline CDR1 reads SGHKS; CDR2 reads YYEKEE (reference sequence).

This clonotype showed up many times. The CDR3 spells CASSLDPNNEQFF. CDR3 DNA: TGTGCCAGCAGCTTGGATCCTAACAATGAGCAGTTCTTC. V and J are TRBV5-4 and TRBJ2-1; D remains ambiguous. Trimming pared 0 bases from V and 5 bases from J, leaving 6 bases between. The length of the CDR3 is 13 residues. Per the germline V gene, CDR1 is SGHNT and CDR2 is YYREEE (reference sequence).

There are a few counts of this clonotype. The J gene is TRBJ2-3, the V gene TRBV5-1; 7 nucleotides align to TRBD2. The CDR3 has 16 amino acids. Per the germline V gene, CDR1 is SGHRS and CDR2 is YFSETQ. V shed 2 bases, J shed 1 base, and the junction held 7 bases outside the gene matches. The CDR3 bases are TGCGCCAGCAGCTTCGGCGCTAGCGGAGGCACAGATACGCAGTATTTT. Residues: CASSFGASGGTDTQYF.